Each of the 12 T cell receptor beta chains below was sequenced from the same sample in a study of blood T cell repertoires in COVID-19. Profiling relied on immunoSEQ multiplex PCR, and the TCRdb table lists in-frame clones only, not all of them. The sample has 70,000 to 90,000 clones, 74% seen once; the top ten hold 2.5% to 3%. Sequenced sample: peripheral blood. These receptors were obtained from a human donor with acute or convalescent COVID-19. The donor label of this sample is uncertain.

This chain uses TRBV3-1 (or the pseudogene TRBV3-2) with TRBJ1-6; a weak D match, TRBD1 (6 bases). In germline, CDR1 is LGHDT, CDR2 YNNKEL (reference sequence). The CDR3 totals 15 residues. Trimming stripped 2 bases from V and 6 bases from J, with 11 bases between. As DNA, the CDR3 is TGTGCCAGCAGCCAAAGTACAGGGAGTAATTCACCCCTCCACTTT. Translated, it gives CASSQSTGSNSPLHF.

V gene TRBV28 combines with J gene TRBJ1-1, with 7 nucleotides matching TRBD1. CDR3 length equals 15 residues. Per germline, CDR1 MDHEN and CDR2 SYDVKM. With 5 bases clipped from V and 1 base from J, the junction kept 7 bases outside the gene matches. The DNA of the CDR3 is TGTGCCAGCAGTGGTACCGGGACAGAGAACACTGAAGCTTTCTTT. Its protein is CASSGTGTENTEAFF.

The chain recombines TRBV19 with TRBJ1-5; possibly TRBD1 for D (5 bases). The CDR3 sequence is 16 residues long. Deletions cut 8 bases from V and 2 bases from J, with 19 bases between. CDR1 is LNHDA, CDR2 SQIVND, per germline (reference sequence). This chain's CDR3 is CASSGLRERGNQPQHF. As DNA, the CDR3 is TGTGCCAGTTCGGGACTGAGGGAGCGCGGCAATCAGCCCCAGCATTTT.

This chain uses TRBV12-5 with TRBJ1-5, with no clear D. Trimming removed 8 bases from V and 4 bases from J, with 12 bases in between. CDR3 size: 13 residues. The germline gives CDR1 LGHNT, CDR2 FRNRAP. In nucleotides, the CDR3 is TGTGCTAGTAGCTCGCTGAATAATCAGCCCCAGCATTTT. It yields the protein CASSSLNNQPQHF.

There are a few counts of this clone. The chain has TRBV3-1 (or the pseudogene TRBV3-2) and TRBJ1-5, with D perhaps matching TRBD1 (5 bases). Germline V gene data show CDR1 as LGHDT and CDR2 as YNNKEL (reference sequence). With 4 bases removed from V and 2 bases from J, the gap between germline ends came to 9 bases. The CDR3 runs to 14 residues. The chain's CDR3 is CASSLSTGNQPQHF. The CDR3 DNA reads as TGTGCCAGCAGCCTTTCGACAGGCAATCAGCCCCAGCATTTT.

This CDR3 reads CSVGVGAQGNTIYF. The DNA for the CDR3 is TGCAGCGTTGGTGTGGGGGCGCAAGGAAACACCATATATTTT. The rearrangement joins TRBV29-1 to TRBJ1-3, with D maybe TRBD1 (6 bases). CDR1 and CDR2 (germline): SQVTM, ANQGSEA. V was cut by 4 bases and J by 4 bases, with 14 bases left in between. CDR3 length equals 14 residues. The full variable domain, in which reference TRBV29-1 and TRBJ1-3 provide the parts outside the CDR3, is SAVISQKPSRDICQRGTSLTIQCQVDSQVTMMFWYRQQPGQSLTLIATANQGSEATYESGFVIDKFPISRPNLTFSTLTVSNMSPEDSSIYLCSVGVGAQGNTIYFGEGSWLTVV.

The gene calls are TRBV7-6 and TRBJ2-3; possible D gene TRBD1, 6 bases. CDR3 length: 15 residues. V lost 2 bases to trimming and J lost 1 base, with 10 bases between them. The germline V gene has CDR1 SGHVS and CDR2 FNYEAQ. In DNA form, the CDR3 reads TGTGCCAGCAGCTTAAATCCAGGGGGCACAGATACGCAGTATTTT. Protein: CASSLNPGGTDTQYF.

This chain joins TRBV28 and TRBJ2-7, with D hard to call. Trimming pared 6 bases from V and 2 bases from J, leaving 14 bases between. CDR1 and CDR2 from the germline V gene are MDHEN and SYDVKM. This CDR3 comprises 14 residues. This CDR3 reads CASSPARVAYEQYF. Here the CDR3 DNA reads TGTGCCAGCAGCCCCGCCCGGGTTGCCTACGAGCAGTACTTC.

This clone has a handful of counts. The chain is built from TRBV5-4 and TRBJ2-5; a possible D gene is TRBD2 (6 bases). Germline V gives CDR1 SGHNT, CDR2 YYREEE (reference sequence). The ends were cut back, 4 bases at V and 5 bases at J, with 12 bases in the middle. The length of the CDR3 is 13 residues. CDR3 DNA sequence: TGTGCCAGCAGCACGGGAGTTCTGGAGACCCAGTACTTC. As protein: CASSTGVLETQYF.

In DNA form, the CDR3 reads TGTGCCAGCAGCTTAGCGACAGGGATTGTTGAAGCTTTCTTT. It codes for CASSLATGIVEAFF. The V gene is TRBV7-2, the J gene TRBJ1-1; 7 bases map to TRBD1. The CDR3 is made up of 14 amino acids. Germline assignment: CDR1 SGHTA and CDR2 FQGNSA. Trimming at V came to 0 bases and at J to 7 bases, leaving 5 bases not matched to a gene.

The chain joins TRBV7-9 to TRBJ1-4, with D perhaps matching TRBD1 (5 bases). CDR1 SEHNR and CDR2 FQNEAQ come from the germline V gene (reference sequence). The V gene lost 1 base and the J gene lost 2 bases, with 8 bases spanning the gap. The CDR3 sequence is 15 residues long. The DNA of the CDR3 is TGTGCCAGCAGCTTAGACGCAGGGACTAATGAAAAACTGTTTTTT. Its protein is CASSLDAGTNEKLFF.

The J gene is TRBJ2-5, the V gene TRBV27, with a tentative D call TRBD2 (5 bases). There are 13 residues in the CDR3. The germline V gene has CDR1 MNHEY and CDR2 SMNVEV (reference sequence). V was cut by 3 bases and J by 5 bases, with 10 bases left in between. CDR3 region: CASSLTGLETQYF. CDR3 in DNA: TGTGCCAGCAGTTTGACGGGATTGGAGACCCAGTACTTC.